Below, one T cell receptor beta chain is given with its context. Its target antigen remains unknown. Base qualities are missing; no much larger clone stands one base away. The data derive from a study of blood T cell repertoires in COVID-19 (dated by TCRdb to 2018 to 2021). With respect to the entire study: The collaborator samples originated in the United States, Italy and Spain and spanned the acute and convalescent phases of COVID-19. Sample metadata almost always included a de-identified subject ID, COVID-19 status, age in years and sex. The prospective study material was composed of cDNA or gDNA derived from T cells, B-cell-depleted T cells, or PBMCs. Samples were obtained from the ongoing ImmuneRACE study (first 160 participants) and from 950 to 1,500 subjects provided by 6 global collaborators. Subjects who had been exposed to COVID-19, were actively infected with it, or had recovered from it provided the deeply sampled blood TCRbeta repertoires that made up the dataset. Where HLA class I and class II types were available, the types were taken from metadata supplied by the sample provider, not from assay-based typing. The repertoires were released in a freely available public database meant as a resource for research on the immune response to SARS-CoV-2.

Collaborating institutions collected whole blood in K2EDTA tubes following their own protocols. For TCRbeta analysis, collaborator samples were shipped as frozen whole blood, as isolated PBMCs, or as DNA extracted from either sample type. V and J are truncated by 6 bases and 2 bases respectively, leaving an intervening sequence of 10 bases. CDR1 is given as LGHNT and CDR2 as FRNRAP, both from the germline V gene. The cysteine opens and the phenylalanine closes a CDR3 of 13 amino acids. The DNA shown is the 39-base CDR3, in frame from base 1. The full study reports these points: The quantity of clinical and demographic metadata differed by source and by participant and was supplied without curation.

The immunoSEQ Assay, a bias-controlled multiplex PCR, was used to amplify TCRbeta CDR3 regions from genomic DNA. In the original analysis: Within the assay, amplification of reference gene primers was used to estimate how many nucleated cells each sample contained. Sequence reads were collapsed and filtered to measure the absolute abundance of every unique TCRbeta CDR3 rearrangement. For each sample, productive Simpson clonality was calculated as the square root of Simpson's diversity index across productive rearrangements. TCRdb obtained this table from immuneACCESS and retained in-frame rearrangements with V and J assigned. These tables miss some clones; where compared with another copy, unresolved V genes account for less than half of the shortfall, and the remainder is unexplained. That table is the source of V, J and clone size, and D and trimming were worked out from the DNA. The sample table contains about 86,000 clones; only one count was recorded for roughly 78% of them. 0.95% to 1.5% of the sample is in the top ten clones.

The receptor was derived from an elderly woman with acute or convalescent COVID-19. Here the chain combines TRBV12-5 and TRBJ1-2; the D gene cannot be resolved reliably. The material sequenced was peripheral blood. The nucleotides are TGTGCTAGTGGCCTCCCCCCGAACTATGGCTACACCTTC. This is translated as CASGLPPNYGYTF.